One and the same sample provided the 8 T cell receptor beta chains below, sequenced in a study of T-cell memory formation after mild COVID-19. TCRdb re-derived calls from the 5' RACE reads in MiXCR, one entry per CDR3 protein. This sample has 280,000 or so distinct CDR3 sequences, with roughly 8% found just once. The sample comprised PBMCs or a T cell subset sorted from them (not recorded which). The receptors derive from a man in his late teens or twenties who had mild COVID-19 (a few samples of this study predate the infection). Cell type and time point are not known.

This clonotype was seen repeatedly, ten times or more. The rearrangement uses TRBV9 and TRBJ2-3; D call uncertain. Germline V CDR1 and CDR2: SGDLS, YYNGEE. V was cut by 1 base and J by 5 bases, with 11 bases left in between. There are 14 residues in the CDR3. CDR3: CASSVLGLGDTQYF. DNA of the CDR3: TGTGCCAGCAGCGTACTAGGTCTTGGAGATACGCAGTATTTT.

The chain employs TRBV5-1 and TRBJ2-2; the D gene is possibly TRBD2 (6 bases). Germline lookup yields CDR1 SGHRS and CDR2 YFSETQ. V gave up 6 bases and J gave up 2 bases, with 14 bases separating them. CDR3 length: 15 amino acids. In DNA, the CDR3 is TGCGCCAGCACTCGCGATAGCGGAAACACCGGGGAGCTGTTTTTT. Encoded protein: CASTRDSGNTGELFF.

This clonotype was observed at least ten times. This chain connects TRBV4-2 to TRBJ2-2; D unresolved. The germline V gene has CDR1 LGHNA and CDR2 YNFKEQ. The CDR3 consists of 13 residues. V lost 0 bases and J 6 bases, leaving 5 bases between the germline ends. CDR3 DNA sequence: TGTGCCAGCAGCCAAGACAGGCCCGGGGAGCTGTTTTTT. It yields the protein CASSQDRPGELFF.

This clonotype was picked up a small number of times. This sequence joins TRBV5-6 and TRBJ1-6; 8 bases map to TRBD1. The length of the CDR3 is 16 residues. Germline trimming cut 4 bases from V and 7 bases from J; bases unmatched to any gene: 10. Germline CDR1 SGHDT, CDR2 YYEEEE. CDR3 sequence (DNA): TGTGCCAGCAGCACCAGGGGGCGCGGAATAAATTCACCCCTCCACTTT. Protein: CASSTRGRGINSPLHF.

In DNA form, the CDR3 reads TGTGCCAGCAGCTTGGCTTTCTACGAGCAGTACGTC. Translating it yields CASSLAFYEQYV. The chain combines TRBV5-5 with TRBJ2-7; D unclear. Germline values: CDR1 SGHKS, CDR2 YYEKEE (reference sequence). CDR3 length: 12 residues. V lost 0 bases to trimming and J lost 3 bases, with 4 bases between them.

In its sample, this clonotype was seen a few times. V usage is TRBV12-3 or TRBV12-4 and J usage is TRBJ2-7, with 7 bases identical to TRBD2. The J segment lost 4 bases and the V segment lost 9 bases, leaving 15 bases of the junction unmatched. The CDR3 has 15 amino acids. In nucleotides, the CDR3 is TGTGCCAGTCGAACCTCGGGGGGTAGTGTATACGAGCAGTACTTC. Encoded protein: CASRTSGGSVYEQYF.

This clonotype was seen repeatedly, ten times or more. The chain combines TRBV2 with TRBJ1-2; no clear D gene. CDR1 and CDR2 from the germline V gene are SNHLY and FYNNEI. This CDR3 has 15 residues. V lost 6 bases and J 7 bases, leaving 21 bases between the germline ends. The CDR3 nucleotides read TGTGCCAGCAGCCCCAAAACATATCATTCCCTTGGCTACACCTTC. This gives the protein CASSPKTYHSLGYTF.

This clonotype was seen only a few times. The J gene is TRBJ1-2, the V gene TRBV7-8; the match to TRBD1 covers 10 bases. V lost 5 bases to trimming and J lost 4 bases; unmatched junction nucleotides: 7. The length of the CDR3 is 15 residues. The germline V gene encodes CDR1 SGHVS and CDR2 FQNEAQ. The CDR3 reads CASSRRTGGTYGYTF. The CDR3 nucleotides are TGTGCCAGCAGCCGGCGGACAGGGGGTACCTATGGCTACACCTTC.